This T cell receptor beta chain was found in a study of cytomegalovirus exposure and HLA in healthy donors (dated by TCRdb to about 2017). Looking at the study overall: An earlier analysis of approximately 600 of the donors reported approximately 290 Gb of sequence data and 117 million unique TCR beta sequences from about 200 million T cells. Around 320 gigabases of sequencing data and 70 million to 100 million unique TCR sequences were included in an early release covering 500 to 750 HLA-typed donors. Of the roughly 400 genotyped donors, approximately 83% fell in the genetic ancestry cluster associated with self-reported Caucasian donors. The aim of the study was to test whether cataloging public T cell receptors could identify signatures of past pathogen exposure. The study used immunosequencing to profile the T cell repertoires of several hundred subjects and linked those repertoires to cytomegalovirus serostatus. Besides the first cohort of under 700 subjects, a separate validation cohort made up of over 95 different subjects was used. To predict cytomegalovirus infection status, the study combined high-throughput TCR immunosequencing, statistical association of individual TCRs with disease status, and machine learning. To study patterns of TCR occurrence, a later analysis re-analyzed previously published TCR beta repertoires from 666 donors and added high-resolution HLA genotyping. In the later analysis, no new phenotypic data were used to find candidate immune exposures; instead, reliance was placed on TCR beta sequences and their occurrence across donors. An earlier analysis of 587 of the donors used high-throughput TCR beta sequencing to judge whether each TCR beta V gene segment behaved as functional or pseudogenic. Donor age, sex, ethnicity and CMV serostatus were collected together with the repertoire data. A later genetic analysis used genome-wide SNP genotypes for about 65% of the 666 donors, treating that subset as a discovery cohort. All discovery cohort repertoires had been generated on a single sequencing platform. Both class I and class II loci were covered by HLA typing, at four-digit resolution. Typing coverage varied by locus: 629-630 donors for A, B, C, DRB1 and DQB1; 522 for DQA1; about 600 for DPA1; approximately 470 for DPB1. About five DR-DQ haplotypes were handled as single units for association and clustering because linkage in the cohort was strong. Across 300 to 500 genotyped donors of the cohort, an average of roughly 250,000 unique TCR beta nucleotide sequences per donor were sequenced, and roughly 20% of those sequences were non-productive.

The cohort consisted of some 670 healthy bone marrow donors. Cohort members were all nominally healthy when sampled, although unrecorded immune exposures were likely present. The donor was CMV seronegative and belonged to the group of 380 or so seronegative cohort members. Every donor gave a peripheral blood sample, and the peripheral blood mononuclear cells from that sample were used for TCR beta sequencing. Genomic DNA extraction from the blood cell samples was performed with the Qiagen DNeasy Blood Extraction Kit. Study-level results and caveats: In a later analysis, most CMV-associated TCR beta chains were found to appear HLA-restricted, with HLA associations seemingly driven largely by CMV exposure. According to the authors, the approach could potentially be generalized to other disease states and immunological phenotypes. A later genetic analysis reported fewer N-insertions in productive TCRs among donors in an Asian-associated ancestry cluster than the 666-donor mean. In a later analysis, TCR association rates were found to vary across HLA loci, with the most associated TCRs seen for DRB1 alleles and the fewest for HLA-C alleles. Because HLA typing was unavailable for some donors at each locus, only the typed subset was used in association tests. The study gave a list of under 200 TCR beta chains associated with cytomegalovirus. A further reported finding was that TCR beta sequences accurately predicted the HLA-A and HLA-B alleles for most subjects in the first cohort. According to a later analysis, parvovirus B19, influenza, CMV and Epstein-Barr virus appeared linked to several top co-occurrence clusters. The earlier analysis of some 560 of the donors excluded roughly 16 rarely observed V segments, including chromosome 9 orphons, because counts were too low. Roughly uniform sequencing depth across donors was assumed in presence/absence analyses, although this assumption may not hold. In a later genetic analysis, a missense DCLRE1C variant was associated with V-gene and J-gene trimming of TCR beta chains, and the association was replicated in an independent cohort. Correlated functional status among segregating V segments might be attributable to linkage disequilibrium, but an unknown experimental factor could not be ruled out. Broadly in line with IMGT annotations, most TCR beta V segments showed up in productive rearrangements about 87% or about 30% of the time in an earlier analysis of roughly 590 of the donors. Because the 87-base-pair reads could not distinguish some IMGT-functional V segments, including TRBV6-2 and TRBV6-3, those segments were excluded. In vitro tests confirmed that a few of the cytomegalovirus-associated TCR beta chains recognize cytomegalovirus antigens. At a false discovery rate of 0.05, a later analysis linked around 15,000 TCR beta sequences to specific HLA alleles. Cytomegalovirus status was reported to be diagnosed by the classifier with high specificity and sensitivity in both the original and validation cohorts. The sequencing pipeline was judged likely to have produced a cluster of highly shared sequence variants as a technical artifact. The only immune exposure information available for the cohort was CMV serostatus. Most TCR sequences were observed very rarely across donors, whereas some public TCRs were present in many individuals. This cohort had only TCR beta chains sequenced, and the lack of alpha or paired-chain data limited which features could be detected. In a later analysis, HLA-associated TCR beta chains were found to be more clonally expanded and to have lower generation probabilities than equally common non-associated chains. Strong co-occurrence of HLA alleles, especially DR and DQ, made assigning TCR associations to individual alleles difficult.

There are a few counts of this clone. Its recognized antigen is unknown. No base quality values were provided; no much bigger clone lies one nucleotide off. Preparation of the library involved the immunoSEQ multiplex PCR assay. A mixture of 60 forward primers for TCR Vbeta segments and 13 reverse primers for TCR Jbeta segments was used in the multiplex PCR. A multiplex PCR assay on genomic DNA amplified the CDR3 region of rearranged TCR beta genes. The amplified TCR beta libraries were sequenced on the Illumina HiSeq System as 87-base-pair reads. Turning to the authors' computational methods: Across the roughly 600 repertoires, a later analysis counted 80 million or so unique TCR beta chains, about 10 million of which were shared by at least two donors. To remove PCR and sequencing errors, raw reads were error-corrected and collapsed into unique sequences using a nearest-neighbor algorithm that merged closely related sequences. Alignment of CDR3 sequences to IMGT reference sequences was used to assign V, D and J gene segments. For a sequence to be retained, a match of at least six nucleotides was required to both a V gene segment and a J gene segment. Rearrangements were classified as productive when the CDR3 lacked stop codons and remained in frame with V and J, and all other rearrangements were classified as non-productive. Following IMGT convention, CDR3 was defined as the stretch from the second conserved V-encoded cysteine up to the conserved J-encoded phenylalanine. Sequences without an unambiguous match to a single V gene segment were excluded from the earlier analysis of 450 to 650 of the donors. In an earlier analysis of 587 of the donors, V segments were called functional above 56.7% productive rearrangements and were called segregating when the between-donor standard deviation exceeded 5%. To diagnose cytomegalovirus status from the catalog of TCR beta chain sequences, a statistical classification framework was built. A later analysis assigned V and J genes by comparing TCR nucleotide sequences with IMGT/GENE-DB human TR gene sequences. A later analysis assigned CDR3 sequences and most-parsimonious VDJ recombination scenarios with the TCRdist pipeline. A later analysis defined each TCR beta chain by its CDR3 amino acid sequence plus V-gene family, and excluded reads lacking a unique V-gene family. To address suspected cross-contamination and a sequencing artifact, a later analysis removed 592 highly shared, low-generation-probability nucleotide sequences. In a later analysis, a clonal expansion index was calculated for each public chain from normalized within-repertoire ranks of inferred template counts. In a later analysis, generation probabilities were computed with a VDJ recombination model fitted to out-of-frame rearrangements, and the resulting probabilities were checked against IGoR. A later analysis scored TCR-TCR, TCR-HLA and TCR-CMV co-occurrence with hypergeometric tests, applying a repertoire-size bias correction to TCR pairs. In a later analysis, false discovery rates were estimated by permuting HLA or CMV assignments 20 times. A later analysis grouped co-occurring TCRs with DBSCAN, adding TCRdist sequence similarity when clustering within HLA-allele-positive subsets. Repertoires with fewer than 30,000 or more than 120,000 public chains, plus five repertoires with anomalous nucleotide sharing, were excluded from co-occurrence clustering. Drawn from immuneACCESS, this table holds only the in-frame rearrangements with V and J called that TCRdb kept. Clones are partly lost; checked studies trace under half to an unresolved V gene and leave the rest unexplained. D and trimming were read from the DNA, whereas the V and J calls and clone size are those reported in that table. This sample holds 120,000 to 150,000 clones; approximately 82% were observed only once. Around 2% of the sample comes from the top ten.

The CDR3, from cysteine to phenylalanine, totals 16 residues. This entry keeps only the CDR3 DNA: 48 bases, framed from base 1. Between the V and J ends, shortened by 2 bases and 0 bases respectively, the junction contains 14 bases. The germline V gene (reference sequence) specifies MNHEY as CDR1 and SMNVEV as CDR2. Recombination connected TRBV27 to TRBJ2-7; TRBD2 is a possible D gene, resting on 7 matching bases. This receptor was taken from a woman aged 40 to 50 in good health and CMV-seronegative. Sequencing was done on a sample of PBMCs. The CDR3 has the sequence CASSLAYRDYSYEQYF. The DNA is TGTGCCAGCAGTTTAGCTTACAGGGACTACTCCTACGAGCAGTACTTC.